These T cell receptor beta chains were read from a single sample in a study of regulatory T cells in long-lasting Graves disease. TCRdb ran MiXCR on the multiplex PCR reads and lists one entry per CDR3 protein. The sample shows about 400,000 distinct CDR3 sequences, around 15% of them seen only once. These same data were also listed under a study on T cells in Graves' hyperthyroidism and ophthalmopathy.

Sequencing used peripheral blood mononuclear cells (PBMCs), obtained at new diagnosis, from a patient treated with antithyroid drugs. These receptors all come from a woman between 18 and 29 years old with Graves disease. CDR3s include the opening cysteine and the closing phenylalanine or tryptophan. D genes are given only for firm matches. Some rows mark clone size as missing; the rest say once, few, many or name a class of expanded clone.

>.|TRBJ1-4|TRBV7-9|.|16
TGTGCCAGCAGGACCCGTACAAAGGGGATTGACGAAAAACTGTTTTTT
CASRTRTKGIDEKLFF
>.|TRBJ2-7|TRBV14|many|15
TGTGCCAGCAGCCAAGAAACCAGCGACAATTACGAGCAGTACTTC
CASSQETSDNYEQYF
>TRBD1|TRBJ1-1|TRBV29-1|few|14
TGCAGCGTTGAGGTACGACAGGGAGGAACTGAAGCTTTCTTT
CSVEVRQGGTEAFF
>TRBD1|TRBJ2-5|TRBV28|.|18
TGTGCCAGCAGTTTATGGGCAGGGGGCGGCGGTTTTCAAGAGACCCAGTACTTC
CASSLWAGGGGFQETQYF
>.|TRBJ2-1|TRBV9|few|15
TGTGCCAGCAGCGCCAAGATGAGACAAGACAATGAGCAGTTCTTC
CASSAKMRQDNEQFF
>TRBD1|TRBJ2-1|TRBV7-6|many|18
TGTGCCAGCAGCATAAGATATTCCCGGGACAGCGTCCGTCATGAGCAGTTCTTC
CASSIRYSRDSVRHEQFF
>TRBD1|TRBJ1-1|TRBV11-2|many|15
TGTGCCAGCAGTCCCCTCAGGGGGATGAACACTGAAGCTTTCTTT
CASSPLRGMNTEAFF
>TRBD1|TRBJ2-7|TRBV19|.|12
TGTGCCACCCAGGGGGACCCCTACGAGCAGTACTTC
CATQGDPYEQYF
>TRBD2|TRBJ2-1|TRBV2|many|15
TGTGCCAGCAGTGAGCCGGGACTAGGCTACAATGAGCAGTTCTTC
CASSEPGLGYNEQFF
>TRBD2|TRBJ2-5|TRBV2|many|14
TGTGCCAGCATAAGCGGGGGGGCCGCGGAGACCCAGTACTTC
CASISGGAAETQYF
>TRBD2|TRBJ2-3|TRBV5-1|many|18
TGCGCCAGCAGCTTGGAAGCGGGGGGCCTCTCTAGCACAGATACGCAGTATTTT
CASSLEAGGLSSTDTQYF
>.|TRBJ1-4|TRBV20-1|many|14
TGCAGTGCTAGTATCCGGGACGGGAATGAAAAACTGTTTTTT
CSASIRDGNEKLFF
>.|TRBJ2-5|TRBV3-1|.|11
TGTGCCAGCAACCTTAAAGAGACCCAGTACTTC
CASNLKETQYF
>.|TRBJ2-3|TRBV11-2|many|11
TGTGCCAGCAGCACACGAGATACGCAGTATTTT
CASSTRDTQYF
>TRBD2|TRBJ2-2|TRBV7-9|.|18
TGTGCCAGCAGCTTAGCGCAAGCGGGGGGCCAAAACACCGGGGAGCTGTTTTTT
CASSLAQAGGQNTGELFF
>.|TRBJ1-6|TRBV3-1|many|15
TGTGCCAGCAGCCTCGGATCGGGGAGCAATTCACCCCTCCACTTT
CASSLGSGSNSPLHF
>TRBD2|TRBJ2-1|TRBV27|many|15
TGTGCCAGCAGTGGGGGGGGGTCCCCCTACAATGAGCAGTTCTTC
CASSGGGSPYNEQFF
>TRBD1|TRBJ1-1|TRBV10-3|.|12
TGTGCCATTTCGACAGGGTCATCTGAAGCTTTCTTT
CAISTGSSEAFF
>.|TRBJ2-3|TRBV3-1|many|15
TGTGCCAGCAGCCAATCTCTAGTGGGCACAGATACGCAGTATTTT
CASSQSLVGTDTQYF
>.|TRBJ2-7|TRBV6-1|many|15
TGTGCCAGCAGTCATGCGTCGGACACTAGGCACGAGCAGTACTTC
CASSHASDTRHEQYF
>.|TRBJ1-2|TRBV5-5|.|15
TGTGCCAGCAGCTTCTCCACCGGGGCTAACTATGGCTACACCTTC
CASSFSTGANYGYTF
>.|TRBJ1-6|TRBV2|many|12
TGTGCCAGCAGGGAAAATAATTCACCCCTCCACTTT
CASRENNSPLHF
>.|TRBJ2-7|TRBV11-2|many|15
TGTGCCAGCAGCTTTGGTCCCTCGGGATCCTACGAGCAGTACTTC
CASSFGPSGSYEQYF
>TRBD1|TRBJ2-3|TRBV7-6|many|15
TGTGCCAGCAGCTCGATGACAGGGGGCGCAGATACGCAGTATTTT
CASSSMTGGADTQYF
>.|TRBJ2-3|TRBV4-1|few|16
TGCGCCAGCAGCCAAGTAAGTCCAAGGAGCACAGATACGCAGTATTTT
CASSQVSPRSTDTQYF
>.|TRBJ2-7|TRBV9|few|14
TGTGCCAGCAGCGTAGTCCCGGGATCCTACGAGCAGTACTTC
CASSVVPGSYEQYF
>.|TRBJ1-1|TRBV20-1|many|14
TGCAGTGTTCGCCCCCAGGGAAGGGACACTGAAGCTTTCTTT
CSVRPQGRDTEAFF
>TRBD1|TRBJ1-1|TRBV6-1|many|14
TGTGCCAGCAGTCTTACAGGGGGGGATTCTGAAGCTTTCTTT
CASSLTGGDSEAFF
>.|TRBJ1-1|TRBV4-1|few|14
TGCGCCAGCAGCCAAGATTCGGTGAACACTGAAGCTTTCTTT
CASSQDSVNTEAFF
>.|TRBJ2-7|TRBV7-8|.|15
TGTGCCAGCAGCTCTAACCCAGGGGATTCCTACGAGCAGTACTTC
CASSSNPGDSYEQYF
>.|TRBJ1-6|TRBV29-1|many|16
TGCAGCGTCGGTGGGGCAGGAAACTCCTATAATTCACCCCTCCACTTT
CSVGGAGNSYNSPLHF
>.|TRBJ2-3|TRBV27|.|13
TGTGCCAGCACCCCAGGGGAAACAGATACGCAGTATTTT
CASTPGETDTQYF
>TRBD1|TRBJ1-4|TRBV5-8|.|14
TGTGCCAGCAGCTTGGTACAGGGGAATGAAAAACTGTTTTTT
CASSLVQGNEKLFF
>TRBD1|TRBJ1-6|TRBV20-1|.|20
TGCAGTGCTAGACCCGATCGCCGGGACAGGGGAAGCTCCTATAATTCACCCCTCCACTTT
CSARPDRRDRGSSYNSPLHF
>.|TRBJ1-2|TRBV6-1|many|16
TGTGCCAGCAGTCAATCCCATGCGGCCGATAACTATGGCTACACCTTC
CASSQSHAADNYGYTF
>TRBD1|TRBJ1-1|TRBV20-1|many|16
TGCAGTGCGAGTGGGTTAAAAGAAGGACAGGACACTGAAGCTTTCTTT
CSASGLKEGQDTEAFF
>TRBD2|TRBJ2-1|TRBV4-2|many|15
TGTGCCAGCGATACCGGGACTAGCGGCCTCAATGAGCAGTTCTTC
CASDTGTSGLNEQFF
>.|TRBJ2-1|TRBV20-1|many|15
TGCAGTGCTAGAGATTTCAGACTAGCCTACAATGAGCAGTTCTTC
CSARDFRLAYNEQFF
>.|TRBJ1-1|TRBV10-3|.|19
TGTGCCATCAGTGTTTCCCACCCCGAGACCGGACGGGTAGTCCCTGAAGCTTTCTTT
CAISVSHPETGRVVPEAFF
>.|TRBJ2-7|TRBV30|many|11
TGTGCCTGGAGTGTAGAGGTCGAGCAGTACTTC
CAWSVEVEQYF
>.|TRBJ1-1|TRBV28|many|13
TGTGCCAGCAGTTGGTCAACTGGCACTGAAGCTTTCTTT
CASSWSTGTEAFF
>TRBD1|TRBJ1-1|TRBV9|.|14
TGTGCCAGCAGCGGACAGGGGTGGGACACTGAAGCTTTCTTT
CASSGQGWDTEAFF
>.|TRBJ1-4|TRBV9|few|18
TGTGCCAGCAGCGCTCCTACCGGGAGCCCCGCGGCTAATGAAAAACTGTTTTTT
CASSAPTGSPAANEKLFF
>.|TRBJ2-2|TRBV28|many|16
TGTGCCAGCAGTCCTATGGACGGTCTGCGGACCGGGGAGCTGTTTTTT
CASSPMDGLRTGELFF
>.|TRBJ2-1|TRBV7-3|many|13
TGTGCCAGCAGCTCCCTCGGTTCCAATGAGCAGTTCTTC
CASSSLGSNEQFF
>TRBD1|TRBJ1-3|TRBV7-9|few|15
TGTGCCAGCAGCTACACCGGGACAGCTGGAAACACCATATATTTT
CASSYTGTAGNTIYF
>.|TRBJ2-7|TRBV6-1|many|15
TGTGCCAGCAGAAGAACTACCCAGGGCCACTACGAGCAGTACTTC
CASRRTTQGHYEQYF
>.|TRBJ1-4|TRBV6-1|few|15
TGTGCCAGCAGTGAGAAACAGGGATTCGGCGAAAAACTGTTTTTT
CASSEKQGFGEKLFF
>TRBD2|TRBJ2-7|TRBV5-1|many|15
TGCGCCAGCAGCTTGATGGCTAGCGGGGAGCTCGAGCAGTACTTC
CASSLMASGELEQYF
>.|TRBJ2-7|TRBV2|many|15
TGTGCCAGCAGTTGGGCGGATGAAAGCTCCTACGAGCAGTACTTC
CASSWADESSYEQYF
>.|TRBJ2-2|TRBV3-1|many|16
TGTGCCAGCAGCCAAGATCGTAGCGGTAGTACCGGGGAGCTGTTTTTT
CASSQDRSGSTGELFF